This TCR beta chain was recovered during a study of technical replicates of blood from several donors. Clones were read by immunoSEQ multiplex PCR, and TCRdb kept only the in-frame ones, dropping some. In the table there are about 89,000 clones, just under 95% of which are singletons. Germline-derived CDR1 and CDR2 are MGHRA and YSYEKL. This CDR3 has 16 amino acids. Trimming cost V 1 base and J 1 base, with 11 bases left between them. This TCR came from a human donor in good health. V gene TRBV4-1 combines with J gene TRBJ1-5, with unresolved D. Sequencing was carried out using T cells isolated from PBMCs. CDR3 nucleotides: TGCGCCAGCAGCCAAGGGGTGGGCATGAGCAATCAGCCCCAGCATTTT. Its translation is CASSQGVGMSNQPQHF.